The present entry profiles one T cell receptor (beta chain) with its context. The sample comes from a study of shared clonotypes between healthy human individuals. Using immunoSEQ multiplex PCR, the repertoire was profiled, and TCRdb retains in-frame clones only, with some absent. The sample carries a few million clones, around 93% recorded once. The sequence was collected from a young man in good health. Some clones in this sample may be carry-over from other donors' samples. The sequencing sample was made of naive CD4+ T cells from PBMCs. Subset defined: CD45RA+ positively selected.

CDR3: CASSFSLAGASNEQFF. The CDR3 DNA follows: TGCGCCAGCAGCTTCTCTCTAGCGGGGGCCTCGAATGAGCAGTTCTTC. J is TRBJ2-1 and V is TRBV5-1; 10 bases line up with TRBD2. Germline V lookup: CDR1 SGHRS, CDR2 YFSETQ. The CDR3 extends over 16 amino acids. With 2 bases clipped from V and 7 bases from J, the junction kept 9 bases outside the gene matches.